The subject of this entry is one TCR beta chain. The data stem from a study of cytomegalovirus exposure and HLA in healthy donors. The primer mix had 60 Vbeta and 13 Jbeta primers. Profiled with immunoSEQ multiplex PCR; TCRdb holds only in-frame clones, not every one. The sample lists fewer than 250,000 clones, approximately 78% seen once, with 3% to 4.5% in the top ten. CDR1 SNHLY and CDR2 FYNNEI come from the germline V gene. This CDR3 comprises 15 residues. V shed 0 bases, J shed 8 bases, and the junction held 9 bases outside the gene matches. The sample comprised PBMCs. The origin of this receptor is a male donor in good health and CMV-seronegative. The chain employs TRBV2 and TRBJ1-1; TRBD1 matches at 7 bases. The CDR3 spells CASSEAVGQIVEAFF. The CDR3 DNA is TGTGCCAGCAGTGAAGCGGTGGGACAGATTGTAGAAGCTTTCTTT.